These 6 T cell receptor beta chains were all obtained from the same sample, sequenced in a study of shared clonotypes between healthy human individuals. Data came from immunoSEQ multiplex PCR; TCRdb stores just in-frame clones and leaves some out. This table holds approximately 1,000,000 clones, around three quarters found once. Source material: memory CD4+ T cells from PBMCs. Described subset: CD45RA-negative fraction. These receptors came from a man in his late teens or twenties in good health. Some clones in this sample may be carry-over from other donors' samples.

The chain couples TRBV7-6 to TRBJ2-1, with D perhaps TRBD2 (5 bases). Germline CDR1 and CDR2: SGHVS and FNYEAQ. The length of the CDR3 is 10 residues. The V and J ends lost 11 bases and 7 bases respectively, with 9 bases between them. This chain's CDR3 is CAVGMNEQFF. The CDR3 nucleotides read TGTGCCGTCGGGATGAATGAGCAGTTCTTC.

Ten or more counts support this clone. This sequence joins TRBV7-9 and TRBJ2-5; D unresolved. Germline V CDR1 and CDR2: SEHNR, FQNEAQ (reference sequence). Trimming cost V 1 base and J 3 bases, with 15 bases left between them. CDR3 size: 16 residues. The CDR3 DNA reads TGTGCCAGCAGCTTAGTGCTTAGTACAGACAAAGAGACCCAGTACTTC. Translated, it gives CASSLVLSTDKETQYF.

This chain joins TRBV7-2 and TRBJ1-3; D gene uncertain. The CDR3 covers 15 residues. Germline CDR1 reads SGHTA; CDR2 reads FQGNSA. V was clipped by 1 base and J by 0 bases, with 7 bases between them. In nucleotides, the CDR3 is TGTGCCAGCAGCTTAGGTGCGGGCTCTGGAAACACCATATATTTT. Its protein product is CASSLGAGSGNTIYF.

The gene calls are TRBV15 and TRBJ2-1; TRBD2 matches at 15 bases. Germline trimming cut 2 bases from V and 8 bases from J; bases unmatched to any gene: 7. CDR1 and CDR2 (germline): LNHNV, YYDKDF (reference sequence). The CDR3 is 17 amino acids. The chain's CDR3 is CATSRTGTSGRRDEQFF. DNA of the CDR3: TGTGCCACCAGCAGAACCGGGACTAGCGGGAGGAGGGATGAGCAGTTCTTC.

The rearrangement joins TRBV7-2 to TRBJ2-7; D is undetermined. The V and J ends lost 1 base and 1 base respectively, with 5 bases between them. This CDR3 is 13 amino acids long. Germline-derived CDR1 and CDR2 are SGHTA and FQGNSA. The CDR3 protein is CASSLESSYEQYF. The DNA of the CDR3 is TGTGCCAGCAGCTTAGAGTCGTCCTACGAGCAGTACTTC.

The rearrangement uses TRBV28 and TRBJ1-5; 9 nucleotides agree with TRBD1. V was clipped by 6 bases and J by 3 bases; unmatched bases: 6. Germline V gene lookup returns CDR1 MDHEN and CDR2 SYDVKM. The CDR3 is 15 residues long. The CDR3 loop is CASSTGQGFNQPQHF. The DNA of the CDR3 is TGTGCCAGCAGCACGGGACAGGGATTCAATCAGCCCCAGCATTTT.